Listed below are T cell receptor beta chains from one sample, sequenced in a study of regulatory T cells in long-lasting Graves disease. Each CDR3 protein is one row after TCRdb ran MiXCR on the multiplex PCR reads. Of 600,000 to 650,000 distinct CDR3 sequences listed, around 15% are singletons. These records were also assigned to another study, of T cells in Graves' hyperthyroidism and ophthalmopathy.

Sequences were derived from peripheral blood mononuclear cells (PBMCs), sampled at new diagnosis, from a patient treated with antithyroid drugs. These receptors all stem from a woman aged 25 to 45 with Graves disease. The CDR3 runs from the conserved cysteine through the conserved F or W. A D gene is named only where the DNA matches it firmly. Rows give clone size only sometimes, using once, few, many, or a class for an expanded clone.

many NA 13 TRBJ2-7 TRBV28 TGTGCCAGCACCTCCGCGAGGGTTAACGAGCAGTACTTC CASTSARVNEQYF
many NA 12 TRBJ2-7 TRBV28 TGTGCCAGCAGCCGGGGGGCAGAAAGTTTCACCTTC CASSRGAESFTF
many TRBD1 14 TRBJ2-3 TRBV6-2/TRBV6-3 TGTGCCAGCAGTTATTACAGGGGGGCCGATACGCAGTATTTT CASSYYRGADTQYF
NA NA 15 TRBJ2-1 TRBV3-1 TGTGCCAGCAGCCAAGATCTGGGAGCATTCAATGAGCAGTTCTTC CASSQDLGAFNEQFF
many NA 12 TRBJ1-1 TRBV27 TGTGCCAGCAGTGCTGGGGCTACTGAAGCTTTCTTT CASSAGATEAFF
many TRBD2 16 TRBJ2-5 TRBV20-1 TGCAGTGCTAGGGGGAAGACTAGCGGGATTGGTGAGACCCAGTACTTC CSARGKTSGIGETQYF
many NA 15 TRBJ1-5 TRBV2 TGTGCCAGCAGTGAAATGACAGGAGCGTCAGGGCCCCAGCATTTT CASSEMTGASGPQHF
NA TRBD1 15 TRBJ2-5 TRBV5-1 TGCGCCAGCAGCCCGGACGGGACAGCTTTAGAGACCCAGTACTTC CASSPDGTALETQYF
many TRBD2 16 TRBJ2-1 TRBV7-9 TGTGCCAGCAGCTTAGGAGTCGGGAGGGCCTACAATGAGCAGTTCTTC CASSLGVGRAYNEQFF
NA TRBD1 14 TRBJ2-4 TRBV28 TGTGCCAGCAGTTTATTACGGGACAGACACATTCAGTACTTC CASSLLRDRHIQYF
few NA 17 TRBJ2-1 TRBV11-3 TGTGCCAGCAGCTCCTCTCTTCGGGGCAGCTCCTACAATGAGCAGTTCTTC CASSSSLRGSSYNEQFF
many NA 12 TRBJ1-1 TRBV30 TGTGCCTGGAGTGGGGGGGGGACAACGGCTTTCTTT CAWSGGGTTAFF
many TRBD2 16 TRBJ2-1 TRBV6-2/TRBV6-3 TGTGCCAGCAGTTCTGGACTAGCGGGAGTCGCCAATGAGCAGTTCTTC CASSSGLAGVANEQFF
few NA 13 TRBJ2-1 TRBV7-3 TGTGCCAGCAGCATCCTGTCGACGGGCGAGCAGTTCTTC CASSILSTGEQFF
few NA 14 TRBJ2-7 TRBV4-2 TGTGCCAGCAGCCAAGATGCCGGGCCCTACGAGCAGTACTTC CASSQDAGPYEQYF
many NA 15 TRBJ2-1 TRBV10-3 TGTGCCATCAGTGAAGAAGCTAGTAACTACAATGAGCAGTTCTTC CAISEEASNYNEQFF
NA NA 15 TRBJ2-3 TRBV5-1 TGCGCCAGCAGCCCACGACCCGGGGAGACAGATACGCAGTATTTT CASSPRPGETDTQYF
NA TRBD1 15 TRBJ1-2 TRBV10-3 TGTGCCATCCTGACCGGGACAGGGGGCGACTATGGCTACACCTTC CAILTGTGGDYGYTF
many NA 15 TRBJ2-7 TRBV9 TGTGCCAGCAGCGTAGCTTCGGGTGAGCCCTACGAGCAGTACTTC CASSVASGEPYEQYF
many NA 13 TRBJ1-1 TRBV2 TGTGCCAGCAGGGAACCACGGGACACTGAAGCTTTCTTT CASREPRDTEAFF
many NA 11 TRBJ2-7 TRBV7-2 TGTGCCAGCACCAACTCCTACGAGCAGTACTTC CASTNSYEQYF
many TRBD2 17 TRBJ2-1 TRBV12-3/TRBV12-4 TGTGCCAGCAGTCCCCTTTCTAGCGGGAGCTCCTACAATGAGCAGTTCTTC CASSPLSSGSSYNEQFF
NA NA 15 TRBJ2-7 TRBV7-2 TGTGCCAGCAGCTTAGGAGTTTTGGTATGGTACGAGCAGTACTTC CASSLGVLVWYEQYF
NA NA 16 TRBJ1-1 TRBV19 TGTGCCACCACAGGGCCCGCGGGCACAGCGTACACTGAAGCTTTCTTT CATTGPAGTAYTEAFF
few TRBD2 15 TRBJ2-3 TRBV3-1 TGTGCCAGCAGCCATAGCGGGAGGTTAACAGATACGCAGTATTTT CASSHSGRLTDTQYF
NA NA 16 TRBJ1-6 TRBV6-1 TGTGCCAGCACCTCGGTCCCGAATGTATATAATTCACCCCTCCACTTT CASTSVPNVYNSPLHF
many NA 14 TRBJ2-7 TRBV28 TGTGCCAGCAGTTTTCAAAGGGGGTCCTACGAGCAGTACTTC CASSFQRGSYEQYF
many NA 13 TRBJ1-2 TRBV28 TGTGCCAGCAGGGGAGAGACTAACTATGGCTACACCTTC CASRGETNYGYTF
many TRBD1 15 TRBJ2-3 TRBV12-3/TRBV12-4 TGTGCCAGCAGTTACCGACAGGGGGACACAGATACGCAGTATTTT CASSYRQGDTDTQYF